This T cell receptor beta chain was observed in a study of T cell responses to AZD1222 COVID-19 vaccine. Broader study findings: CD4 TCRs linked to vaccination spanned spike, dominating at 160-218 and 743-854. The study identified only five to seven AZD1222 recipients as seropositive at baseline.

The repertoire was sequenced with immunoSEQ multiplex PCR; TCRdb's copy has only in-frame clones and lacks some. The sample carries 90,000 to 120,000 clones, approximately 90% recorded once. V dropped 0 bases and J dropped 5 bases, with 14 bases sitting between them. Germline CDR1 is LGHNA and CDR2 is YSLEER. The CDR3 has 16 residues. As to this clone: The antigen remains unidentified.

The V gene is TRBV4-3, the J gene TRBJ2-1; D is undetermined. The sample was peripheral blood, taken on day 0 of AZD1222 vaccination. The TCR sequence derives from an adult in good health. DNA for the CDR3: TGCGCCAGCAGCCAAGATCTTCCTCCAAACCACAATGAGCAGTTCTTC. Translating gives CASSQDLPPNHNEQFF.